Below are 15 T cell receptor beta chains sequenced from a single sample in a study of CD8+ T cells in alopecia areata. The sequencing template was cDNA reverse transcribed from extracted RNA. The data were produced by immunoSEQ multiplex PCR, yet TCRdb's version contains in-frame clones alone and is incomplete. The profile covers 100,000 to 150,000 clones, with 47% appearing a single time and 8% to 11% taken by the ten largest. Material for sequencing was NKG2D-low CD8+ T cells sorted from blood. These TCRs come from a human donor with alopecia areata.

The chain couples TRBV30 to TRBJ2-5; weak D call: TRBD1 (5 bases). The end of the DNA aligns better with TRBJ2-7, so the J call may be wrong. The CDR3 totals 13 residues. Germline CDR1 GTSNPN, CDR2 SVGIG (reference sequence). CDR3 loop: CAWSVGATYEQYF. DNA for the CDR3: TGTGCCTGGAGTGTAGGGGCTACCTACGAGCAGTACTTC.

J is TRBJ1-5 and V is TRBV2; D ambiguous. Per germline, CDR1 SNHLY and CDR2 FYNNEI. The CDR3 is made up of 12 amino acids. Trimming shortened V by 4 bases and J by 2 bases, and 3 bases separated the two germline ends. Here the CDR3 DNA reads TGTGCCAGCAGTGGGGGCAATCAGCCCCAGCATTTT. It translates to CASSGGNQPQHF.

This clone was detected only a few times. The rearrangement links TRBV28 to TRBJ2-7; no clear D gene. Trimming left V 4 bases short and J 1 base short, with 11 bases between. CDR3 length: 14 residues. Germline-derived CDR1 and CDR2 are MDHEN and SYDVKM. The CDR3 DNA reads as TGTGCCAGCAGTTCGCACCCCGGGTCCTACGAGCAGTACTTC. It codes for CASSSHPGSYEQYF.

This clone came up a few times. The rearrangement joins TRBV29-1 to TRBJ1-2, with D unresolved. CDR1 SQVTM and CDR2 ANQGSEA come from the germline V gene. The CDR3 is 13 amino acids. V was cut by 3 bases and J by 5 bases, with 13 bases left in between. CDR3 nucleotide sequence: TGCAGCGTTGACGGACCCCTGGGGTATGGCTACACCTTC. Its translation is CSVDGPLGYGYTF.

The gene calls are TRBV7-9 and TRBJ2-5; 9 bases line up with TRBD1. From germline, CDR1 is SEHNR and CDR2 FQNEAQ (reference sequence). This CDR3 region has 16 residues. J lost 6 bases, V lost 7 bases, and 15 bases had no gene match. CDR3 amino acids: CASNLIQGADRQTQYF. The CDR3 DNA sequence: TGTGCCAGCAACCTTATACAGGGGGCTGATCGGCAGACCCAGTACTTC.

This clone was picked up a small number of times. The chain couples TRBV5-6 to TRBJ2-1; 7 bases match TRBD2. J lost 2 bases, V lost 7 bases, and 3 bases had no gene match. Germline V lookup: CDR1 SGHDT, CDR2 YYEEEE. The CDR3 is made up of 13 amino acids. The DNA of the CDR3 is TGTGCCAGCTCGGGGAGGGCCTACAATGAGCAGTTCTTC. It yields the protein CASSGRAYNEQFF.

Note on this clone: Because it lacks the conserved phenylalanine or tryptophan at the end, this CDR3 is likely a read error. The rearrangement uses TRBV6-1 and TRBJ1-4; 8 bases line up with TRBD1. Germline assignment: CDR1 MNHNS and CDR2 SASEGT. The V and J ends lost 0 bases and 6 bases, in that order; junction bases with no gene match: 6. This CDR3 contains 16 residues. The CDR3 DNA follows: TGTGCCAGCAGTGAAGCTACAGGGGGAGGCGATGAAAAACTGTTTTCT. Translating gives CASSEATGGGDEKLFS.

V gene TRBV9 combines with J gene TRBJ1-2; D is perhaps TRBD1 (6 bases). The V and J ends lost 4 bases and 7 bases respectively, with 20 bases between them. The length of the CDR3 is 15 residues. From germline, CDR1 is SGDLS and CDR2 YYNGEE. The DNA of the CDR3 is TGTGCCAGCAGCACCAACAGGGAATCTCCTTCTGGCTACACCTTC. Translating gives CASSTNRESPSGYTF. Full variable domain (rest looked up from reference TRBV9 and TRBJ1-2): DSGVTQTPKHLITATGQRVTLRCSPRSGDLSVYWYQQSLDQGLQFLIQYYNGEERAKGNILERFSAQQFPDLHSELNLSSLELGDSALYFCASSTNRESPSGYTFGSGTRLTVV.

The V gene is TRBV4-1, the J gene TRBJ2-7, with TRBD1 as a possible D gene (5 bases). Germline assignment: CDR1 MGHRA and CDR2 YSYEKL. The CDR3 has 12 residues. Trimming took off 4 bases at V and 7 bases at J, with 11 bases between the two ends. The CDR3 nucleotides read TGCGCCAGCAGCCGACCCGACAGAGAGCAGTACTTC. The encoded protein is CASSRPDREQYF.

Concerning this clone itself: No conserved phenylalanine or tryptophan is present at the end of the CDR3, so a read error is the likely explanation. The chain employs TRBV29-1 and TRBJ1-1; D unclear. Germline-derived CDR1 and CDR2 are SQVTM and ANQGSEA. Trimming cost V 3 bases and J 10 bases, with 3 bases left between them. This CDR3 region has 8 residues. The CDR3: CSVDIAFS. In DNA form, the CDR3 reads TGCAGCGTTGATATAGCTTTCTCT.

J is TRBJ2-1 and V is TRBV30; no firm D call. The CDR3 is 16 amino acids. Germline V CDR1 and CDR2: GTSNPN, SVGIG (reference sequence). The CDR3 loop is CASSQDRLSSYNEQFF. The CDR3 DNA reads as TGTGCGTCGAGCCAGGATCGTCTATCCTCCTACAATGAGCAGTTCTTC.

This chain links TRBV5-1 with TRBJ2-3; 12 nucleotides agree with TRBD1. Germline V gene lookup returns CDR1 SGHRS and CDR2 YFSETQ. CDR3 length equals 17 residues. The trim removed 2 bases at V and 0 bases at J, leaving 4 bases unmatched. DNA for the CDR3: TGCGCCAGCAGCTTTGGGACAGGGGGCTTGAGCACAGATACGCAGTATTTT. It translates to CASSFGTGGLSTDTQYF.

The V gene is TRBV29-1, the J gene TRBJ2-5; D remains unclear. This CDR3 comprises 12 residues. Germline CDR1 reads SQVTM; CDR2 reads ANQGSEA. Trimming shortened V by 3 bases and J by 0 bases, and 5 bases separated the two germline ends. CDR3 nucleotides: TGCAGCGTTGACGACAACCAAGAGACCCAGTACTTC. Translating it yields CSVDDNQETQYF.

J is TRBJ2-7 and V is TRBV4-1; no reliable D call. V was pared by 1 base and J by 12 bases, with 13 bases between. Germline lookup yields CDR1 MGHRA and CDR2 YSYEKL. CDR3 length equals 12 residues. This CDR3 is CASSQGGTLLYF. The DNA of the CDR3 is TGCGCCAGCAGCCAAGGCGGAACCTTACTGTACTTC.

The chain employs TRBV6-4 and TRBJ2-1; TRBD2 aligns across 11 bases. The germline gives CDR1 MRHNA, CDR2 SNTAGT. The V gene end was trimmed by 0 bases and the J gene end by 5 bases; junction bases not matched to a gene: 3. There are 16 residues in the CDR3. The CDR3 sequence is CASSDSVAGGNNEQFF. CDR3 in DNA: TGTGCCAGCAGTGACTCTGTAGCGGGGGGGAACAATGAGCAGTTCTTC.